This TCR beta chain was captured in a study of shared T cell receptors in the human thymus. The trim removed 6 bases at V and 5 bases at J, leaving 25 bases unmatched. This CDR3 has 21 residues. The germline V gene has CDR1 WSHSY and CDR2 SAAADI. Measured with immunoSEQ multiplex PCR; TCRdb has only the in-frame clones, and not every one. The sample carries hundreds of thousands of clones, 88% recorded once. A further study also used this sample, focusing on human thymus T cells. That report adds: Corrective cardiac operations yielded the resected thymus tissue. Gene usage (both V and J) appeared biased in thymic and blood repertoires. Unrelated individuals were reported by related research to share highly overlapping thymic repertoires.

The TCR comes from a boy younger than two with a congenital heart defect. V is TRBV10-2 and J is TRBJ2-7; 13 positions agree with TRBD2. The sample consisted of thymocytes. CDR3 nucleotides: TGCGCCAGCAGACGGCCGGGACAGGGGCGGGGACTAGCGGGGAGGTTACACGAGCAGTACTTC. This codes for CASRRPGQGRGLAGRLHEQYF.